What follows are 26 T cell receptor delta chains derived from one specimen sequenced in a study of gamma-delta chains in newborns, infants, children. TCRdb fed the reads to CATT. The sample has several thousand delta-chain clones, approximately 3.1% seen once. Sequencing input: blood. The receptors originated from a child who was a newborn, infant or young child, either healthy, febrile or measles-vaccinated (not recorded which).

This clone was seen a handful of times. This specimen includes other DNA sequences encoding the same CDR3. V and J are TRDV2 and TRDJ3, with 13 bases identical to TRDD3. CDR1 and CDR2 (germline): GEAIGNYY, EKD. V lost 2 bases, J lost 1 base, and 4 bases stayed unmatched. The CDR3 is 19 amino acids. For the CDR3, the DNA is TGTGCCTGTGACATACTGGGGGATACGCGATCCTGGGACACCCGACAGATGTTTTTC. This translates into CACDILGDTRSWDTRQMFF.

Comment on this clone: A much larger clonotype is one base distant, so this may be a read error. This rearrangement joins TRDV2 to TRDJ3; 13 bases are a match to TRDD3. There are 20 residues in the CDR3. J gave up 2 bases and V 2 bases, and 8 bases lay outside the gene matches. Germline V lookup: CDR1 GEAIGNYY, CDR2 EKD. CDR3 DNA: TGTGCCTGTGACAGCTACTGGGGGATACGCAGCCCCTGGGACACCCGACAGATGTTTTTC. This sequence encodes CACDSYWGIRSPWDTRQMFF.

Within the sample, this clone is medium-sized. At the DNA level, this CDR3 is encoded by other sequences in the same sample as well. The chain is built from TRDV2 and TRDJ3; D is possibly TRDD3 (6 bases). CDR1 and CDR2 from the germline V gene are GEAIGNYY and EKD. Deletions cut 0 bases from V and 0 bases from J, with 11 bases between. The CDR3 length is 18 residues. The CDR3 sequence: CACDTVGASSWDTRQMFF. The CDR3 coding sequence is TGTGCCTGTGACACCGTGGGGGCGAGCTCCTGGGACACCCGACAGATGTTTTTC.

By share, this clone counts as medium-sized. The same CDR3 arises from other DNA sequences in this sample as well. The chain uses TRDV2 and TRDJ4, with a possible D match to TRDD3 (6 bases). This CDR3 spans 14 amino acids. Germline V gene lookup returns CDR1 GEAIGNYY and CDR2 EKD. The V and J ends lost 1 base and 0 bases respectively, with 11 bases between them. The CDR3 DNA is TGTGCCTGTGACACTGGGGGCCCTTCCAGACCCCTGATCTTT. Translation: CACDTGGPSRPLIF.

This clone ranks as medium-sized. This could be a read error, since a much larger clone is one nucleotide away. This sample includes further DNA sequences coding for the same CDR3. This sequence joins TRDV2 and TRDJ2, with 9 positions matching TRDD3. J lost 0 bases, V lost 1 base, and 2 bases had no gene match. Germline V lookup: CDR1 GEAIGNYY, CDR2 EKD. The CDR3 is made up of 16 amino acids. The CDR3 sequence is CACDTVGDTLTAQLFF. The CDR3 DNA follows: TGTGCCTGTGACACTGTGGGGGATACTTTGACAGCACAACTCTTCTTT.

This clone came up a few times. DNA and listed protein disagree at residue 10, so the protein shown here was translated from the DNA. The CDR3: CALGERSGGDVYTDKLIF. The DNA for the CDR3 is TGTGCTCTTGGGGAACGGTCCGGAGGAGACGTGTACACCGATAAACTCATCTTT. This chain joins TRDV1 and TRDJ1; D gene unclear. Trimming took 1 base from V and 0 from J, leaving 18 bases between them. The germline gives CDR1 TSWWSYY, CDR2 QGS. This CDR3 is 18 amino acids long.

In its sample, this clone is medium-sized. The chain uses TRDV2 and TRDJ3; the D gene is possibly TRDD3 (6 bases). The germline V and J ends were trimmed by 0 bases and 0 bases, with 8 bases remaining between them. CDR3 size: 17 residues. CDR1 and CDR2 from the germline V gene are GEAIGNYY and EKD. DNA for the CDR3: TGTGCCTGTGACACCACTGGGTTCTCCTGGGACACCCGACAGATGTTTTTC. Its protein product is CACDTTGFSWDTRQMFF.

This clone is judged medium-sized. Other DNA sequences in the same sample also yield this CDR3. The V gene is TRDV2, the J gene TRDJ1, with a possible D match to TRDD3 (6 bases). Germline CDR1 reads GEAIGNYY; CDR2 reads EKD. The CDR3 has 12 amino acids. Trimming removed 5 bases from V and 3 bases from J, with 9 bases in between. CDR3 in amino acids: CACGGLADKLIF. The CDR3 bases are TGTGCCTGTGGGGGATTGGCCGATAAACTCATCTTT.

This clone was picked up a small number of times. The germline gene is not matched at one end of the junction; a read error may be the cause. This sequence joins TRDV2 and TRDJ3; 10 nucleotides align to TRDD3. This CDR3 region has 19 residues. CDR1 is GEAIGNYY, CDR2 EKD, per germline. CDR3 sequence: CACDTGGYRHSWDARQMFF. The CDR3 nucleotides read TGTGCCTGTGACACTGGGGGATACCGACACTCCTGGGACGCCCGACAGATGTTTTTC.

The chain combines TRDV2 with TRDJ1, with 12 bases aligning to TRDD3. The length of the CDR3 is 16 residues. V was pared by 3 bases and J by 4 bases, with 8 bases of the junction left unmatched. From germline, CDR1 is GEAIGNYY and CDR2 EKD. CDR3 DNA: TGTGCCTGTGACGCCTTACTGGGGGATACCGTCGATAAACTCATCTTT. This encodes CACDALLGDTVDKLIF.

This clone was seen a few times. The chain has TRDV2 and TRDJ3, with unresolved D. Germline lookup yields CDR1 GEAIGNYY and CDR2 EKD. The V end was cut by 3 bases, the J end by 0 bases, with 11 bases between. This CDR3 comprises 17 residues. The CDR3 loop reads CACDFPTYSWDTRQMFF. CDR3 DNA: TGTGCCTGTGACTTCCCCACTTACTCCTGGGACACCCGACAGATGTTTTTC.

As concerns this clone: A clone one base away is much larger, so this may be a read error. The V gene is TRDV2, the J gene TRDJ3; 13 bases map to TRDD3. Germline V gene sequence: CDR1 GEAIGNYY, CDR2 EKD. CDR3 length: 21 amino acids. The V gene end was trimmed by 0 bases and the J gene end by 2 bases; junction bases not matched to a gene: 9. This CDR3 reads CACDTLLGDTRSPWDTRQMFF. The CDR3 DNA follows: TGTGCCTGTGACACCTTACTGGGGGATACGCGCAGCCCCTGGGACACCCGACAGATGTTTTTC.

This clone is classed as medium-sized. Within the sample, other DNA sequences also encode this same CDR3. The chain links TRDV2 to TRDJ1; 8 bases align to TRDD3. V dropped 5 bases and J dropped 0; count of bases not matched to a gene: 7. The CDR3 has 15 amino acids. Germline V gives CDR1 GEAIGNYY, CDR2 EKD. CDR3 sequence (DNA): TGTGCCTGTGTGCCTCTACTGGGGGACACCGATAAACTCATCTTT. Amino acid sequence: CACVPLLGDTDKLIF.

This clone was detected a few times. This sequence may be a read error, since a much larger clone differs from it by one base. The chain recombines TRAV29/DV5 with TRDJ1; TRDD3 agrees at 11 bases. Germline V gene lookup returns CDR1 NSMFDY and CDR2 ISSIKDK. This CDR3 has 15 residues. CDR3 in DNA: TGTGCAGCAAGTATACCTGGGGGATACACCGATAAACCCATCTTT. Translating gives CAASIPGGYTDKPIF.

Turning to this clone: The junction and the germline gene differ at one end; a read error may be behind it. This sequence joins TRDV2 and TRDJ3; 8 positions agree with TRDD3. The CDR3 covers 20 residues. The V gene's germline CDR1 is GEAIGNYY and CDR2 EKD. The CDR3 region has the DNA TGTGCCCGTGACCGGGGTAACTGGGGGGCCAGCTCCTGGGACACCCGACAGATGTTTTTC. This encodes CARDRGNWGASSWDTRQMFF.

The J gene is TRDJ3, the V gene TRDV2, with 10 bases fitting TRDD3. J lost 0 bases, V lost 2 bases, and 9 bases had no gene match. The CDR3 spans 20 residues. Germline assignment: CDR1 GEAIGNYY and CDR2 EKD. The CDR3: CACDNTGGFPSSWDTRQMFF. CDR3 in DNA: TGTGCCTGTGACAATACTGGGGGATTTCCCAGCTCCTGGGACACCCGACAGATGTTTTTC.

This clone has just a few counts. The amino acid sequence in TCRdb belongs to a much larger clone and departs from this DNA's translation at residue 3, likely a sequencing read error; the sequence shown is translated from the DNA. The chain employs TRDV2 and TRDJ1; 7 bases align to TRDD3. The germline V gene encodes CDR1 GEAIGNYY and CDR2 EKD. This CDR3 region has 14 residues. CDR3 region: CAREHLGDTDKLIF. CDR3 sequence (DNA): TGTGCCCGTGAGCACCTGGGGGACACCGATAAACTCATCTTT.

By frequency in the sample, this clone is medium-sized. CDR3 sequence: CACDYAGEHTDKLIF. CDR3 DNA sequence: TGTGCCTGTGACTACGCTGGGGAACACACCGATAAACTCATCTTT. The J gene is TRDJ1, the V gene TRDV2; tentative D call: TRDD3 (6 bases). Germline assignment: CDR1 GEAIGNYY and CDR2 EKD. Trimming removed 3 bases from V and 0 bases from J, with 13 bases in between. This CDR3 comprises 15 residues.

This clone is categorized as medium-sized. The sample holds other DNA sequences that translate to the same CDR3. CDR3 sequence (DNA): TGTGCCTGTGACACCTGGGGGATCTGGGACACCCGACAGATGTTTTTC. This codes for CACDTWGIWDTRQMFF. J is TRDJ3 and V is TRDV2; TRDD3 matches 8 bases. Germline CDR1 reads GEAIGNYY; CDR2 reads EKD. The CDR3 length is 16 residues. V lost 0 bases to trimming and J lost 3 bases; unmatched junction nucleotides: 0.

This clone was detected only a few times. TCRdb and the translated DNA give different amino acids at residue 4; the protein presented here is the one translated from the DNA. The V gene is TRDV2, the J gene TRDJ3; the match to TRDD3 covers 10 bases. CDR1 is GEAIGNYY, CDR2 EKD, per germline. After removal of 5 bases from V and 0 bases from J, the junction contained 3 bases not matched to a gene. The CDR3 runs to 17 residues. CDR3: CACVTGGFSWDTRQMFF. CDR3 nucleotides: TGTGCCTGTGTCACTGGGGGATTCTCCTGGGACACCCGACAGATGTTTTTC.

For this clone: A read error is possible here, since a much larger clone lies one base away. The sample has other DNA sequences that encode this CDR3 too. This chain joins TRDV2 and TRDJ3, with 10 bases aligning to TRDD3. The CDR3 totals 20 residues. The germline V gene has CDR1 GEAIGNYY and CDR2 EKD. The CDR3: CACDTVLGDSSSWDTRQMFF. The CDR3 nucleotides are TGTGCCTGTGACACCGTACTGGGGGATTCCAGCTCCTGGGACACCCGACAGATGTTTTTT.

A few counts support this clone. The V and J genes are TRDV1 and TRDJ3; 7 nucleotides align to TRDD3. The CDR3 extends over 18 amino acids. V dropped 1 base and J dropped 0; count of bases not matched to a gene: 3. Germline CDR1 reads TSWWSYY; CDR2 reads QGS. The CDR3 coding sequence is TGTGCTCTTGGGGAACGTAGGGGATACTCCTGGGACACCCGACAGATGTTTTTC. This gives the protein CALGERRGYSWDTRQMFF.

This clone was counted only a few times. The TCRdb protein, from a much larger clone, departs from this DNA's translation at residue 12, likely by read error; the protein shown derives from the DNA. The rearrangement joins TRDV2 to TRDJ3, with TRDD3 matching 10 bases. Germline CDR1 and CDR2: GEAIGNYY and EKD. The CDR3 loop spans 18 amino acids. The CDR3 is CACDSTGGFSWNTRQMFF. The CDR3 DNA reads as TGTGCCTGTGACAGTACTGGGGGATTTTCCTGGAACACCCGACAGATGTTTTTC.

The chain recombines TRDV2 with TRDJ3, with 11 bases fitting TRDD3. Looked up from germline, CDR1 is GEAIGNYY and CDR2 is EKD. The CDR3 runs 19 residues. Losses at the gene ends were 3 bases for V and 2 bases for J; bases not matched to a gene: 8. CDR3 coding DNA: TGTGCCTGTGACTCCTACTGGGGGATAAAGGCCTGGGACACCCGACAGATGTTTTTC. Protein sequence: CACDSYWGIKAWDTRQMFF.

This clone came up a few times. A read error is likely here: a far larger clone is one base away. The V and J genes are TRDV2 and TRDJ3; TRDD3 matches at 11 bases. CDR1 is GEAIGNYY, CDR2 EKD, per germline. This CDR3 comprises 18 residues. The CDR3 sequence is CACDTAGGYSWDTRQTFF. In DNA form, the CDR3 reads TGTGCCTGTGACACCGCTGGGGGATACTCCTGGGACACCCGACAGACGTTTTTC.

There are a few counts of this clone. A much larger clone lies a single base off, so this may be a read error. Other DNA sequences in the sample encode the same CDR3. The genes are TRDV1 and TRDJ2, with D uncertain. There are 14 residues in the CDR3. Trimming removed 0 bases from V and 3 bases from J, with 5 bases in between. The germline V gene encodes CDR1 TSWWSYY and CDR2 QGS. The CDR3 region has the DNA TGTGCTCTTGGGGAACTCCCCCTGACAGCACAACTCTTCTTT. Translating gives CALGELPLTAQLFF.